One TCR beta chain is described in this entry. This library used around 400 ng RNA and molecular barcoded adaptors spanning alpha/delta and beta/gamma chains. TCRdb fed the reads into MiXCR, producing one record per CDR3 protein. In the table there are tens of thousands of distinct CDR3 sequences, around 14% of which are singletons. The data stem from a study of read filtering for tumor transcriptome and immune sequencing. This receptor was identified in a donor at least 40 years old with multiple myeloma. The sequenced sample was a population of CD138-negative cells sorted from bone marrow.

DNA for the CDR3: TGTGCCAGCAGCCGATCTGGGTATAATTCACCCCTCCACTTT. Protein sequence: CASSRSGYNSPLHF. The rearrangement joins TRBV27 to TRBJ1-6, with D hard to call. The germline V gene encodes CDR1 MNHEY and CDR2 SMNVEV (reference sequence). V dropped 6 bases and J dropped 4 bases, with 10 bases sitting between them. CDR3 length equals 14 residues.